A selection of T cell receptor beta chains follows, all from one sample in a study of early T cells in non-severe SARS-CoV-2 infection. A single record per CDR3 protein comes from TCRdb applying MiXCR to the 5' RACE reads. The data show fewer than 100,000 distinct CDR3 sequences, with around 12% seen just once and roughly 3.6% held by the top ten. Sequences were obtained from whole blood. These receptors all come from an adult who was a healthcare worker with PCR-confirmed SARS-CoV-2 infection or an uninfected control (not recorded which). The CDR3 runs from the conserved cysteine through the conserved F or W. Fields, in order: CDR3 length, V gene, D gene, clone size, J gene, CDR3 DNA, CDR3 protein. A D gene is named only where the DNA matches it firmly. Clone size appears in some rows only: once, few, many, or a class for an expanded clone.

CDR3 length: 14; V gene: TRBV5-1; D gene: .; clone size: .; J gene: TRBJ1-1; CDR3 DNA: TGCGCCAGCAGCTTGCAGGGGCGCGACACTGAAGCTTTCTTT; CDR3 protein: CASSLQGRDTEAFF
CDR3 length: 12; V gene: TRBV21-1; D gene: .; clone size: many; J gene: TRBJ2-3; CDR3 DNA: TGTGCCAGCAGCAGGGGCACAGATACGCAGTATTTT; CDR3 protein: CASSRGTDTQYF
CDR3 length: 12; V gene: TRBV28; D gene: .; clone size: .; J gene: TRBJ2-7; CDR3 DNA: TGTGCCAGCAGTATTCAGGGCTACGAGCAGTACTTC; CDR3 protein: CASSIQGYEQYF
CDR3 length: 12; V gene: TRBV20-1; D gene: .; clone size: .; J gene: TRBJ1-1; CDR3 DNA: TGCAGTGCTAGTCGACAGAGCACTGAAGCTTTCTTT; CDR3 protein: CSASRQSTEAFF
CDR3 length: 16; V gene: TRBV15; D gene: TRBD1; clone size: .; J gene: TRBJ1-6; CDR3 DNA: TGTGCCACAGGGACAGGGGCTAGCTCCTATAATTCACCCCTCCACTTT; CDR3 protein: CATGTGASSYNSPLHF
CDR3 length: 13; V gene: TRBV19; D gene: .; clone size: medium-sized; J gene: TRBJ2-1; CDR3 DNA: TGTGCCAGTAGTCCCGCACGTTACAATGAGCAGTTCTTC; CDR3 protein: CASSPARYNEQFF
CDR3 length: 16; V gene: TRBV5-4; D gene: .; clone size: many; J gene: TRBJ2-2; CDR3 DNA: TGTGCCAGCAGCCTGGACGGGAGCGGGAACACCGGGGAGCTGTTTTTT; CDR3 protein: CASSLDGSGNTGELFF
CDR3 length: 14; V gene: TRBV20-1; D gene: .; clone size: .; J gene: TRBJ2-5; CDR3 DNA: TGCAGTGCTAGAGTGGCTACCTTTCGAGAGACCCAGTACTTC; CDR3 protein: CSARVATFRETQYF
CDR3 length: 15; V gene: TRBV20-1; D gene: TRBD1; clone size: few; J gene: TRBJ2-7; CDR3 DNA: TGCAGTGCTAGGCCCGGGACAGGGGTCTCCTACGAGCAGTACTTC; CDR3 protein: CSARPGTGVSYEQYF
CDR3 length: 15; V gene: TRBV30; D gene: .; clone size: few; J gene: TRBJ2-4; CDR3 DNA: TGTGCCTGGAGTCGCGTGGAGAGGGTCTGGGACATTCAGTACTTC; CDR3 protein: CAWSRVERVWDIQYF
CDR3 length: 14; V gene: TRBV28; D gene: .; clone size: few; J gene: TRBJ2-4; CDR3 DNA: TGTGCCAGCAGGCGATCCTTAGCCAAAAACATTCAGTACTTC; CDR3 protein: CASRRSLAKNIQYF
CDR3 length: 14; V gene: TRBV7-7; D gene: TRBD1; clone size: many; J gene: TRBJ2-7; CDR3 DNA: TGTGCCAGCAGCCCTGGGACAGGCGTCTACGAGCAGTACTTC; CDR3 protein: CASSPGTGVYEQYF
CDR3 length: 11; V gene: TRBV29-1; D gene: .; clone size: .; J gene: TRBJ2-7; CDR3 DNA: TGCAGCGTTGAAATGGGGCACGAGCAGTACTTC; CDR3 protein: CSVEMGHEQYF
CDR3 length: 18; V gene: TRBV5-6; D gene: TRBD2; clone size: .; J gene: TRBJ2-5; CDR3 DNA: TGTGCCAGCAGCGTGACGAGACTAGCGGGAGAGCTAAAAGAGACCCAGTACTTC; CDR3 protein: CASSVTRLAGELKETQYF
CDR3 length: 13; V gene: TRBV27; D gene: TRBD2; clone size: once; J gene: TRBJ2-3; CDR3 DNA: TGTGCCAGCAGGCGGACTAGCGCAGATACGCAGTATTTT; CDR3 protein: CASRRTSADTQYF
CDR3 length: 10; V gene: TRBV20-1; D gene: .; clone size: few; J gene: TRBJ2-2; CDR3 DNA: TGCAGTGCACCGTTCGGGGAGCTGTTTTTT; CDR3 protein: CSAPFGELFF
CDR3 length: 13; V gene: TRBV29-1; D gene: TRBD1; clone size: .; J gene: TRBJ1-1; CDR3 DNA: TGCAGCGTTGTGGAGGGGGCGAGAACTGAAGCTTTCTTT; CDR3 protein: CSVVEGARTEAFF
CDR3 length: 13; V gene: TRBV19; D gene: .; clone size: few; J gene: TRBJ1-5; CDR3 DNA: TGTGCCAGTAGTAGAGATAGCAATCAGCCCCAGCATTTT; CDR3 protein: CASSRDSNQPQHF
CDR3 length: 17; V gene: TRBV5-1; D gene: .; clone size: many; J gene: TRBJ2-6; CDR3 DNA: TGCGCCAGCAGCTTGAGGGCAGCCTCCTCTGGGGCCAACGTCCTGACTTTC; CDR3 protein: CASSLRAASSGANVLTF
CDR3 length: 14; V gene: TRBV2; D gene: .; clone size: .; J gene: TRBJ2-5; CDR3 DNA: TGTACCAGCAGTCTCGTGACAGTCCAAGAGACCCAGTACTTC; CDR3 protein: CTSSLVTVQETQYF
CDR3 length: 17; V gene: TRBV11-2; D gene: TRBD1; clone size: many; J gene: TRBJ2-3; CDR3 DNA: TGTGCCAGCAGCGCCGGACAGGGGTATTTTGAGACAGATACGCAGTATTTT; CDR3 protein: CASSAGQGYFETDTQYF
CDR3 length: 15; V gene: TRBV11-1; D gene: TRBD1; clone size: .; J gene: TRBJ2-1; CDR3 DNA: TGTGCCAGCAGCCCGGGACAGGAGACCTACAATGAGCAGTTCTTC; CDR3 protein: CASSPGQETYNEQFF